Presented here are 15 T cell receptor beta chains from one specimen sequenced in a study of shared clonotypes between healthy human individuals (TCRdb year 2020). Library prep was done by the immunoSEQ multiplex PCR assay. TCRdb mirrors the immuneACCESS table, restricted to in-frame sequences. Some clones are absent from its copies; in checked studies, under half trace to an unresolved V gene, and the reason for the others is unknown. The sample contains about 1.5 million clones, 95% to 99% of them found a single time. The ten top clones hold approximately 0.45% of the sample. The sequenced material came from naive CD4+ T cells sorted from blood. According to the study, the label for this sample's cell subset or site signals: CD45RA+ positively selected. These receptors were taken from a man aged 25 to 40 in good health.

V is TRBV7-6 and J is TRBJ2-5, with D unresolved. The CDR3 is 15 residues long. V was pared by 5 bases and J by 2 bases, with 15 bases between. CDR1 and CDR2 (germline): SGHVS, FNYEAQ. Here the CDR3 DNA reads TGTGCCAGCAGCCATAACACAGACGGTCAAGAGACCCAGTACTTC. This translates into CASSHNTDGQETQYF.

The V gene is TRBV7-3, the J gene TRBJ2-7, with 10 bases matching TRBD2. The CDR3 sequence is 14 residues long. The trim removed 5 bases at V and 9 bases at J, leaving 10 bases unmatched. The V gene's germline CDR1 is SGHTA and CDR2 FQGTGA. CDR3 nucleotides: TGTGCCAGCAGCCCCGTAGCGGGAGGCGTCGTGCAGTACTTC. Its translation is CASSPVAGGVVQYF.

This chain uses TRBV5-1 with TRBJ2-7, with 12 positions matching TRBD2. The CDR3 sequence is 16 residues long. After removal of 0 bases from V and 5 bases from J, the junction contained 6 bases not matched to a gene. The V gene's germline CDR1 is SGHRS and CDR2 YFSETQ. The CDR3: CASSLGLAGAMHEQYF. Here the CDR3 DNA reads TGCGCCAGCAGCTTGGGACTAGCGGGAGCCATGCACGAGCAGTACTTC.

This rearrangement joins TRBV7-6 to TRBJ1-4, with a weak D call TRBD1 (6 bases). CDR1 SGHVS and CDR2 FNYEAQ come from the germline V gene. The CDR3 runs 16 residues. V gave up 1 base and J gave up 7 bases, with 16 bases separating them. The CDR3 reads CASSLGALGGLEKLFF. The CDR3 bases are TGTGCCAGCAGCTTAGGGGCCCTGGGGGGGCTTGAAAAACTGTTTTTT.

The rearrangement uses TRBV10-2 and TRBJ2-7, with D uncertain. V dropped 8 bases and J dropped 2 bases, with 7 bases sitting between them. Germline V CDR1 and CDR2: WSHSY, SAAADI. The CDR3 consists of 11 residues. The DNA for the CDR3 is TGCGCCAGCCGGAGTCCCTACGAGCAGTACTTC. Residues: CASRSPYEQYF.

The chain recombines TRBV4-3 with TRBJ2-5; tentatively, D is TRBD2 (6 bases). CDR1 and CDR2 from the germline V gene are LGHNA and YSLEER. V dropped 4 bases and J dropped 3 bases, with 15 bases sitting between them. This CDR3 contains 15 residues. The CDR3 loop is CASSPEGTGKETQYF. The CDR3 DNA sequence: TGCGCCAGCAGCCCGGAGGGGACTGGGAAAGAGACCCAGTACTTC.

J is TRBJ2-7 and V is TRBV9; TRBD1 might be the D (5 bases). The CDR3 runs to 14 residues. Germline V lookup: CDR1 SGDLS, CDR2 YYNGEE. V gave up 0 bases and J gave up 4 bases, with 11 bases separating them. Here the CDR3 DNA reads TGTGCCAGCAGCGTAGGGGCAGGGTTGTACGAGCAGTACTTC. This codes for CASSVGAGLYEQYF.

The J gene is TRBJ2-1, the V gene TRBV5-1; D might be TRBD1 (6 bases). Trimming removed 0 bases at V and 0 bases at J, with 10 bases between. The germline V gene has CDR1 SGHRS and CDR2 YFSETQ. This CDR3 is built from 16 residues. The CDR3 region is CASSLEQGSSYNEQFF. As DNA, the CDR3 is TGCGCCAGCAGCTTGGAACAGGGCAGCTCCTACAATGAGCAGTTCTTC.

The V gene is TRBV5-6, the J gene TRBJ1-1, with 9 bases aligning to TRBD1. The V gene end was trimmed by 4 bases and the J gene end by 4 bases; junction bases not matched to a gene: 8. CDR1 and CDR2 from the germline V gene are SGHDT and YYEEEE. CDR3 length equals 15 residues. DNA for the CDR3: TGTGCCAGCAGCCAGAGTACAGGGGGCCTCACTGAAGCTTTCTTT. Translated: CASSQSTGGLTEAFF.

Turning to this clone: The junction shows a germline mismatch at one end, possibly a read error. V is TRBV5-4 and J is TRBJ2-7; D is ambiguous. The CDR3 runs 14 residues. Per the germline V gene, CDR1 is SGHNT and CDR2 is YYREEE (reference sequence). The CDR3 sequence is CASSLAPLGYEQYF. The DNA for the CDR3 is TGTGCCAGCAGTTTGGCCCCCTTAGGGTACGAGCAGTACTTC.

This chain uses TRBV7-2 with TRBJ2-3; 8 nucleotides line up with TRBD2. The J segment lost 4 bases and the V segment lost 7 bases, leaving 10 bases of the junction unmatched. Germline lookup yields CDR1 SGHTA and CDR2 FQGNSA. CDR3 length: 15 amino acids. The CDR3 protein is CASTQGLAGADTQYF. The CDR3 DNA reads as TGTGCCAGCACCCAAGGGCTAGCGGGTGCAGATACGCAGTATTTT.

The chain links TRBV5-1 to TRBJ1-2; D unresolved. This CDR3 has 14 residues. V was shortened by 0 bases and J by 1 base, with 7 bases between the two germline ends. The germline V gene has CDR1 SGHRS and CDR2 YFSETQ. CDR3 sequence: CASSLAGVNYGYTF. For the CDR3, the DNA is TGCGCCAGCAGCTTGGCCGGGGTTAACTATGGCTACACCTTC.

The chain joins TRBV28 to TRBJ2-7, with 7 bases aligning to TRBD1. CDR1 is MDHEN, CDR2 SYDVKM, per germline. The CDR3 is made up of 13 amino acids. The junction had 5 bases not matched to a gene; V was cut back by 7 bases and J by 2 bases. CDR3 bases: TGTGCCAGCAACCGGGACAGCCCCTACGAGCAGTACTTC. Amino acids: CASNRDSPYEQYF. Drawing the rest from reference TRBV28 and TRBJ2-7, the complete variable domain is DVKVTQSSRYLVKRTGEKVFLECVQDMDHENMFWYRQDPGLGLRLIYFSYDVKMKEKGDIPEGYSVSREKKERFSLILESASTNQTSMYLCASNRDSPYEQYFGPGTRLTVT.

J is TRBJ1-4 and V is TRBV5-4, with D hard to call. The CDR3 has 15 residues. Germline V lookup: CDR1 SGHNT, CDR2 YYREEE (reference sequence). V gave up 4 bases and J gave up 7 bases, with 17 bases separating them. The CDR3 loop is CASSALKGVGEKLFF. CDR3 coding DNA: TGTGCCAGCAGCGCCCTTAAGGGAGTGGGTGAAAAACTGTTTTTT.

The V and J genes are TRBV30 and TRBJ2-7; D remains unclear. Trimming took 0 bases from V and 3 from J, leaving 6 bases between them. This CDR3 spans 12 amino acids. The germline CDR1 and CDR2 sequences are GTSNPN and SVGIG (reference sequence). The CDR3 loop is CAWSVSIYEQYF. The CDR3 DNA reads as TGTGCCTGGAGTGTAAGCATCTACGAGCAGTACTTC.